These 9 T cell receptor beta chains were sequenced from one sample in a study of CD8+ T cells in alopecia areata. Treatment in this sample: oral pan-JAK inhibitor, 5-10 mg twice daily. Extraction and reverse transcription of RNA yielded cDNA as the sequencing template. Sequenced by immunoSEQ multiplex PCR; TCRdb stores in-frame clones only, minus some. The sample shows about 180,000 clones, about 61% of them seen only once. Specimen: CD4+ T cells sorted from blood, collected between weeks 55 and 65, from a patient treated with tofacitinib. Receptor source: a human donor with alopecia areata.

V gene TRBV30 combines with J gene TRBJ1-4; D is perhaps TRBD1 (5 bases). The germline V gene has CDR1 GTSNPN and CDR2 SVGIG (reference sequence). V lost 3 bases and J 6 bases, leaving 17 bases between the germline ends. The CDR3 contains 15 residues. The CDR3: CAWRPGTTRDEKLFF. The CDR3 nucleotides are TGTGCCTGGAGGCCCGGGACCACGCGAGATGAAAAACTGTTTTTT.

This clone was observed a few times. The chain has TRBV5-1 and TRBJ2-7; no firm D call. This CDR3 region has 11 residues. The germline V gene encodes CDR1 SGHRS and CDR2 YFSETQ. V was pared by 4 bases and J by 3 bases, with 5 bases between. The CDR3 here is CASSKDYEQYF. The CDR3 DNA reads TGCGCCAGCAGCAAAGACTACGAGCAGTACTTC. The whole variable domain, filled in from reference TRBV5-1 and TRBJ2-7, reads KAGVTQTPRYLIKTRGQQVTLSCSPISGHRSVSWYQQTPGQGLQFLFEYFSETQRNKGNFPGRFSGRQFSNSRSEMNVSTLELGDSALYLCASSKDYEQYFGPGTRLTVT.

This clone has a handful of counts. The chain joins TRBV6-5 to TRBJ1-3; a weak D match, TRBD1 (6 bases). This CDR3 has 14 amino acids. The V end lost 5 bases, the J end lost 0 bases, and 8 bases lay between the germline ends. The germline V gene encodes CDR1 MNHEY and CDR2 SVGAGI. In DNA, the CDR3 is TGTGCCAGCAGTGCGGACAGCTCTGGAAACACCATATATTTT. Residues: CASSADSSGNTIYF.

The chain uses TRBV6-4 and TRBJ2-3; weak D call: TRBD2 (6 bases). This CDR3 contains 13 residues. Germline values: CDR1 MRHNA, CDR2 SNTAGT. The V end lost 6 bases, the J end lost 5 bases, and 12 bases lay between the germline ends. The CDR3 DNA is TGTGCCAGCAGCGGTTTGGAGGGAGATACGCAGTATTTT. It specifies CASSGLEGDTQYF.

This chain links TRBV30 with TRBJ2-3, with 7 bases aligning to TRBD1. The J segment lost 3 bases and the V segment lost 5 bases, leaving 5 bases of the junction unmatched. This CDR3 has 13 residues. The germline V gene has CDR1 GTSNPN and CDR2 SVGIG (reference sequence). The CDR3 sequence: CAWGQAGTDTQYF. CDR3 bases: TGTGCCTGGGGACAGGCTGGAACAGATACGCAGTATTTT. Full variable domain (outside the CDR3, taken from reference TRBV30 and TRBJ2-3): SQTIHQWPATLVQPVGSPLSLECTVEGTSNPNLYWYRQAAGRGLQLLFYSVGIGQISSEVPQNLSASRPQDRQFILSSKKLLLSDSGFYLCAWGQAGTDTQYFGPGTRLTVL.

This clone was seen a few times. This chain uses TRBV27 with TRBJ2-4, with 11 bases that match TRBD2. The CDR3 sequence is 15 residues long. CDR1 and CDR2 (germline): MNHEY, SMNVEV (reference sequence). V trimming: 5 bases; J trimming: 12 bases; junction bases outside the gene matches: 12. The CDR3 spells CASSPTGSGGAYQYF. In DNA, the CDR3 is TGTGCCAGCAGTCCCACGGGTAGCGGGGGGGCCTATCAGTACTTC.

This clone was detected only a few times. The genes are TRBV4-1 and TRBJ1-2, with 9 bases aligning to TRBD1. The CDR3 is 14 residues long. Germline CDR1 MGHRA, CDR2 YSYEKL. With V trimmed by 2 bases and J by 5 bases, 3 bases remained unmatched. The CDR3, as DNA: TGCGCCAGCAGCCAACACAGGGGGCTGTATGGCTACACCTTC. The encoded protein is CASSQHRGLYGYTF.

The gene calls are TRBV25-1 and TRBJ2-7; no clear D. The V gene's germline CDR1 is MGHDK and CDR2 SYGVNS. Trimming stripped 4 bases from V and 5 bases from J, with 6 bases between. The CDR3 covers 11 residues. The CDR3 sequence is CASSVYHEQYF. CDR3 nucleotides: TGTGCCAGCAGTGTTTACCACGAGCAGTACTTC.

The chain links TRBV4-1 to TRBJ1-6; D not certain. The CDR3 length is 14 residues. Germline lookup yields CDR1 MGHRA and CDR2 YSYEKL. Trimming stripped 4 bases from V and 6 bases from J, with 10 bases between. The CDR3 protein is CASSRTGSNSPLHF. The DNA of the CDR3 is TGCGCCAGCAGCCGAACCGGCAGTAATTCACCCCTCCACTTT.